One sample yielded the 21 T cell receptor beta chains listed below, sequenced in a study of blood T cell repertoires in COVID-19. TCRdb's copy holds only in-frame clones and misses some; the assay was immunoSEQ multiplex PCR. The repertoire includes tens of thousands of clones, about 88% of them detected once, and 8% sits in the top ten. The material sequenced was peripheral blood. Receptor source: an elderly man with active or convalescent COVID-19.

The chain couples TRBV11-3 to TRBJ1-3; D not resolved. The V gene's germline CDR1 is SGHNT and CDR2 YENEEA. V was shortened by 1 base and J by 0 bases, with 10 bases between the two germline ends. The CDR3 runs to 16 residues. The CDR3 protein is CASSLVGDSSGNTIYF. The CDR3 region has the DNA TGTGCCAGCAGCTTAGTCGGGGATAGCTCTGGAAACACCATATATTTT.

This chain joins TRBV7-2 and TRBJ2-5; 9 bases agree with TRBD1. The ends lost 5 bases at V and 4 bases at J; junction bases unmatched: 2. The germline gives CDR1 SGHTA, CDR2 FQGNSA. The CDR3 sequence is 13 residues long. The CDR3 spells CASSDRGRETQYF. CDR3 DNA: TGTGCCAGCAGCGACAGGGGGAGAGAGACCCAGTACTTC.

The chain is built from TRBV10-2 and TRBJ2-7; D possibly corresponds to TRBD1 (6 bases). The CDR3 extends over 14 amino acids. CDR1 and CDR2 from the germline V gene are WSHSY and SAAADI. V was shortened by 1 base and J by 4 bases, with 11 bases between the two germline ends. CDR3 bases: TGCGCCAGCAGTGAGTGGGGACACGATTACGAGCAGTACGTC. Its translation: CASSEWGHDYEQYV.

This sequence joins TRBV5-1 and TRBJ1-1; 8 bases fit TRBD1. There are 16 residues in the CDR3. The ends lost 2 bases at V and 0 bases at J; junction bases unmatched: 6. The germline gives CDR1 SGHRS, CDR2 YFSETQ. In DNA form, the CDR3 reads TGCGCCAGCAGCTTAGGACAGGGTTCCATGAACACTGAAGCTTTCTTT. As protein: CASSLGQGSMNTEAFF.

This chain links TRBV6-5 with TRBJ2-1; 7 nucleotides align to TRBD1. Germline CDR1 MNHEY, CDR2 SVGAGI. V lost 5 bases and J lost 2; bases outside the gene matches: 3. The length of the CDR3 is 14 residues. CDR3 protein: CASSRTGPYNEQFF. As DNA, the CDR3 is TGTGCCAGCAGTCGGACAGGCCCCTACAATGAGCAGTTCTTC.

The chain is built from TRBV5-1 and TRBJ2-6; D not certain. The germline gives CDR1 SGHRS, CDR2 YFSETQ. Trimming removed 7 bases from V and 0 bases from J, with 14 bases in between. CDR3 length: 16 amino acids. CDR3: CASRRHESSGANVLTF. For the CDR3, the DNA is TGCGCCAGCCGACGACACGAGAGCTCTGGGGCCAACGTCCTGACTTTC.

The CDR3 loop is CASTPQGFRGYTF. The CDR3, as DNA: TGTGCCAGCACTCCTCAGGGGTTCCGTGGCTACACCTTC. The rearrangement uses TRBV19 and TRBJ1-2; D perhaps matches TRBD1 (6 bases). Germline V gene sequence: CDR1 LNHDA, CDR2 SQIVND (reference sequence). V lost 9 bases, J lost 7 bases, and 18 bases lay in between. The CDR3 is 13 residues long.

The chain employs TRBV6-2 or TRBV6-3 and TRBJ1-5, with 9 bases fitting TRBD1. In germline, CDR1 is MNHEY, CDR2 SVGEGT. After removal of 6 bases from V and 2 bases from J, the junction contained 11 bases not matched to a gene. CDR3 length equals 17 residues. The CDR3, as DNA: TGTGCCAGCAGCACCGGGACAGGGTCACCTGGCAATCAGCCCCAGCATTTT. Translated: CASSTGTGSPGNQPQHF.

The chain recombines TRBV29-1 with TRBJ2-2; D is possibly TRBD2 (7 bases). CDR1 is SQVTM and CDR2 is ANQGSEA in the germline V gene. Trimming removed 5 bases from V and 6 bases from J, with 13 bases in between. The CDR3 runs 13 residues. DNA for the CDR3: TGCAGCGTTCGACGGGGGGCCGCCGGGGAGCTGTTTTTT. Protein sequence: CSVRRGAAGELFF.

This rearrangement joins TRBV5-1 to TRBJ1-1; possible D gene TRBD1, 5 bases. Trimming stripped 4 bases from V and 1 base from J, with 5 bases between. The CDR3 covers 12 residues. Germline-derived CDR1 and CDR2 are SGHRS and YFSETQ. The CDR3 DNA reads TGCGCCAGCAGCACAGGGAACACTGAAGCTTTCTTT. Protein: CASSTGNTEAFF.

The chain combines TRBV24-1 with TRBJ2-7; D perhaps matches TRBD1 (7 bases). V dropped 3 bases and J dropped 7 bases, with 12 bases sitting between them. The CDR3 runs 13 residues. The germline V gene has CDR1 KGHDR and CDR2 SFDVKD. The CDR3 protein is CATSDPPGGEQYV. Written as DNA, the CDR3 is TGTGCCACCAGTGATCCCCCAGGGGGGGAGCAGTACGTC.

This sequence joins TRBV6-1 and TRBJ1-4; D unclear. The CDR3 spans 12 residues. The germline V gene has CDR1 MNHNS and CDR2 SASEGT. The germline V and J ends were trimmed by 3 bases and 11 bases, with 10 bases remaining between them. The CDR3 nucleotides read TGTGCCAGCAGTGAGGAGCTTGGTAAACTGTTTTTT. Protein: CASSEELGKLFF.

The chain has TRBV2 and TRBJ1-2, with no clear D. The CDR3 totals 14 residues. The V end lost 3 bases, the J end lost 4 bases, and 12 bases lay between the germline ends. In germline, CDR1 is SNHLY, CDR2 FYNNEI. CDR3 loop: CASSELGFRYGYTF. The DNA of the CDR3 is TGTGCCAGCAGTGAGTTGGGCTTTCGCTATGGCTACACCTTC.

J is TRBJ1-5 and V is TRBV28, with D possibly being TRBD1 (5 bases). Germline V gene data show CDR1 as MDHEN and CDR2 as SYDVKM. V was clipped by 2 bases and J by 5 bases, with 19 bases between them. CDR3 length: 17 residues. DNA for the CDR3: TGTGCCAGCAGTTTAAAGTTAGGGGCGGGGTGGCATCAGCCCCAGCATTTT. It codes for CASSLKLGAGWHQPQHF.

The chain's CDR3 is CASSLAEWIRGRSNSPLHF. The CDR3 bases are TGTGCCAGCAGCTTAGCGGAATGGATAAGGGGCAGGAGTAATTCACCCCTCCACTTT. The chain couples TRBV7-9 to TRBJ1-6; possible D gene TRBD1, 5 bases. Germline values: CDR1 SEHNR, CDR2 FQNEAQ (reference sequence). Trimming took off 0 bases at V and 6 bases at J, with 21 bases between the two ends. CDR3 size: 19 residues.

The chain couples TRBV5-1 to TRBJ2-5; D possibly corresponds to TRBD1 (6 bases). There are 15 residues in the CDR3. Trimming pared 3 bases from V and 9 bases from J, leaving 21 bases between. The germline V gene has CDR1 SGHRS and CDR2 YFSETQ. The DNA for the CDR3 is TGCGCCAGCAGCTGGAAGGACAGAGCGCCTGAGGCCCAGTACTTC. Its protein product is CASSWKDRAPEAQYF. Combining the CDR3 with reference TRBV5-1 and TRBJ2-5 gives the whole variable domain KAGVTQTPRYLIKTRGQQVTLSCSPISGHRSVSWYQQTPGQGLQFLFEYFSETQRNKGNFPGRFSGRQFSNSRSEMNVSTLELGDSALYLCASSWKDRAPEAQYFGPGTRLLVL.

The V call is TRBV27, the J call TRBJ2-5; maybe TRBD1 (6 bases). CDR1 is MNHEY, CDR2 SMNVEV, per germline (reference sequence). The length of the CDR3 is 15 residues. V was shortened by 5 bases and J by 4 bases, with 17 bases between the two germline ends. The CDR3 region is CASSPGPRGGETQYF. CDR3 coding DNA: TGTGCCAGCAGTCCGGGACCCCGAGGGGGAGAGACCCAGTACTTC.

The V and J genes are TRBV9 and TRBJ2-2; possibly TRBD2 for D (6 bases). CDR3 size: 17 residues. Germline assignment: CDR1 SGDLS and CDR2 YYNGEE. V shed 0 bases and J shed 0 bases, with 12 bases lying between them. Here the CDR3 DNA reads TGTGCCAGCAGCGTAGGGGGAGGAGTTTCGAACACCGGGGAGCTGTTTTTT. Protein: CASSVGGGVSNTGELFF.

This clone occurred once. The CDR3 DNA is TGTGCCAGCAGTTCGGACAGGATGAACACTGAAGCTTTCTTT. This sequence encodes CASSSDRMNTEAFF. J is TRBJ1-1 and V is TRBV27, with 7 bases matching TRBD1. The CDR3 has 14 amino acids. Germline trimming cut 4 bases from V and 0 bases from J; bases unmatched to any gene: 2. The germline CDR1 and CDR2 sequences are MNHEY and SMNVEV (reference sequence).

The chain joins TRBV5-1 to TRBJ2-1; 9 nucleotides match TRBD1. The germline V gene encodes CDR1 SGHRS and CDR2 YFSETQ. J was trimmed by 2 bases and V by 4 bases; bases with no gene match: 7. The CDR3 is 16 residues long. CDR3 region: CASSTMGQGTYNEQFF. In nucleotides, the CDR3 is TGCGCCAGCAGCACCATGGGACAGGGAACCTACAATGAGCAGTTCTTC.

The CDR3 DNA reads TGCGCCAGCAGCTCGTCGGGTTCACCCCTCCACTTT. Protein sequence: CASSSSGSPLHF. V and J are TRBV5-1 and TRBJ1-6; D uncertain. Trimming shortened V by 3 bases and J by 9 bases, and 7 bases separated the two germline ends. This CDR3 is 12 amino acids long. The germline gives CDR1 SGHRS, CDR2 YFSETQ.